The 30 T cell receptor beta chains listed next were all sequenced from one sample in a study of T cells in women clearing cervical HPV infection. Method: immunoSEQ multiplex PCR; TCRdb's copy keeps in-frame clones and lacks some. The sample includes 36,000 or so clones. Sequencing was performed on blood buffy coat. These receptors came from a woman aged 18-70 years with a cervical HPV16 infection that either progressed to CIN3+ or cleared (not recorded which).

Points on this clone: Coverage ceases 3 residues before the CDR3 finishes, and the germline J gene fills in the end. The chain has TRBV14 and TRBJ2-7; 7 bases map to TRBD1. The V gene's germline CDR1 is SGHDN and CDR2 FVKESK. CDR3 size: 15 residues. With V trimmed by 5 bases and J by 4 bases, 11 bases remained unmatched. This CDR3 reads CASSRQGSHAYEQYF. The CDR3 bases that were read are TGTGCCAGCAGCAGACAGGGTTCTCACGCTTACGAG.

Remarks on this clone: The CDR3 end is not reached by the read, which stops 3 residues before it; the germline J gene fills it in. J is TRBJ1-2 and V is TRBV18, with 10 bases identical to TRBD1. J lost 5 bases, V lost 4 bases, and 7 bases had no gene match. The CDR3 extends over 15 amino acids. Germline V lookup: CDR1 KGHSH, CDR2 LQKENI. The CDR3 spells CASSRPGGQGYGYTF. The sequenced CDR3 bases are TGTGCCAGCTCACGACCAGGGGGACAGGGGTATGGC. Complete variable domain (other parts from reference TRBV18 and TRBJ1-2): NAGVMQNPRHLVRRRGQEARLRCSPMKGHSHVYWYRQLPEEGLKFMVYLQKENIIDESGMPKERFSAEFPKEGPSILRIQQVVRGDSAAYFCASSRPGGQGYGYTFGSGTRLTVV.

As for this clone: The CDR3 extends 3 residues past the end of the read, so its final part is completed from the germline J gene. This chain uses TRBV19 with TRBJ1-3; 10 nucleotides agree with TRBD1. CDR3 length: 14 residues. From germline, CDR1 is LNHDA and CDR2 SQIVND (reference sequence). V lost 5 bases to trimming and J lost 6 bases; unmatched junction nucleotides: 4. The CDR3 sequence: CASSPGTGENTIYF. The sequenced part of the CDR3 DNA is TGTGCCAGTAGTCCCGGGACAGGGGAAAACACC.

Note on this clone: The read comes to an end 3 residues before the CDR3 does, leaving the germline J gene to fill in the end. The chain employs TRBV19 and TRBJ1-1; D might be TRBD1 (5 bases). Trimming removed 8 bases from V and 1 base from J, with 11 bases in between. The CDR3 runs 13 residues. Germline lookup yields CDR1 LNHDA and CDR2 SQIVND (reference sequence). Incomplete CDR3 DNA: TGTGCCAGTTCGGACACAAAGAACACTGAA. This codes for CASSDTKNTE. The entire CDR3 sequence reads CASSDTKNTEAFF.

As to this clone: The read ends 3 residues shy of where the CDR3 ends; the end is completed using the germline J gene. At the DNA level, this CDR3 is encoded by other sequences in the same sample as well. The rearrangement uses TRBV18 and TRBJ2-3, with D maybe TRBD1 (6 bases). CDR3 length: 16 residues. Germline CDR1 and CDR2: KGHSH and LQKENI. The CDR3 DNA, read in part, is TGTGCCAGCTCCCCCCAGGTCAGGGGAGCAGGGGAGACG. Amino acid sequence: CASSPQVRGAGET. The whole CDR3 protein is CASSPQVRGAGETQYF.

On this clone: The read ends 3 residues before the CDR3 terminus; that terminus is restored from the germline J gene. The genes are TRBV20-1 and TRBJ2-3; 7 bases fit TRBD1. The germline gives CDR1 DFQATT, CDR2 SNEGSKA (reference sequence). This CDR3 has 14 residues. The CDR3 DNA, read in part, is TGCAGTGCAACAAAAGACAGGGCGAATCAGCCG. Its translation: CSATKDRANQP. The complete CDR3 protein is CSATKDRANQPQYF.

Remarks on this clone: The read finishes 3 residues shy of the CDR3 end, and the germline J gene is used to complete it. V gene TRBV20-1 combines with J gene TRBJ2-5, with TRBD2 matching 9 bases. Germline assignment: CDR1 DFQATT and CDR2 SNEGSKA (reference sequence). The junction had 5 bases not matched to a gene; V was cut back by 3 bases and J by 0 bases. There are 15 residues in the CDR3. The covered CDR3 bases are TGCAGTGCTAGGACGGCGGGGGGGTACCAAGAGACC. Amino acid sequence: CSARTAGGYQET. The whole CDR3 protein reads CSARTAGGYQETQYF.

CDR3 region: CASSLNPPQITNYGYTF. The sequenced CDR3 bases are TGTGCCAGCAGCTTAAACCCCCCACAGATAACTAACTATGGC. The chain joins TRBV7-8 to TRBJ1-2; D gene uncertain. The CDR3 goes on 3 residues after the read ends, and that part is filled in from the germline J gene. Between the trimmed V and J ends, which lost 2 bases and 0 bases, there was a span of 16 bases. This CDR3 has 17 residues. The germline V gene has CDR1 SGHVS and CDR2 FQNEAQ. The complete variable domain, with remaining parts taken from reference TRBV7-8 and TRBJ1-2, reads GAGVSQSPRYKVAKRGQDVALRCDPISGHVSLFWYQQALGQGPEFLTYFQNEAQLDKSGLPSDRFFAERPEGSVSTLKIQRTQQEDSAVYLCASSLNPPQITNYGYTFGSGTRLTVV.

Regarding this clone: The CDR3 end lies 3 residues beyond the end of the read and is filled in from the germline J gene. The chain employs TRBV29-1 and TRBJ1-2; a weak D match, TRBD1 (5 bases). Germline V lookup: CDR1 SQVTM, CDR2 ANQGSEA. The CDR3 contains 14 residues. The V gene lost 3 bases and the J gene lost 7 bases, with 18 bases spanning the gap. The covered CDR3 bases are TGCAGCGTTGACGGGGGAAATACCGGGGGTGGC. Translated: CSVDGGNTGGG. The whole CDR3 sequence reads CSVDGGNTGGGYTF.

On this clone itself: The DNA ends 3 residues before the CDR3 does, and the rest of the CDR3 is filled in from the germline J gene. The chain links TRBV2 to TRBJ1-4; D is possibly TRBD1 (6 bases). The CDR3 has 16 residues. CDR1 and CDR2 from the germline V gene are SNHLY and FYNNEI. The sequenced CDR3 bases are TGTGCCAGCAGTCCACACAGGGCTCCTGGGGCCAACGTA. Translating it yields CASSPHRAPGANV. The CDR3 in its entirety is CASSPHRAPGANVLFF.

In the case of this clone: The read is 3 residues too short to cover the CDR3 end, so that end is filled in from the germline J gene. The chain is built from TRBV6-1 and TRBJ2-2, with 7 bases aligning to TRBD1. The V gene's germline CDR1 is MNHNS and CDR2 SASEGT. CDR3 length: 13 residues. J lost 7 bases, V lost 3 bases, and 2 bases had no gene match. The CDR3 is CASSETGIGELFF. Incomplete CDR3 DNA: TGTGCCAGCAGTGAGACAGGGATCGGGGAG.

As regards this clone: The missing CDR3 end, 3 residues past where the read stops, is filled in from the germline J gene. The chain recombines TRBV2 with TRBJ2-2, with D possibly being TRBD1 (6 bases). Per germline, CDR1 SNHLY and CDR2 FYNNEI. Deletions cut 9 bases from V and 4 bases from J, with 6 bases between. The CDR3 contains 11 residues. The CDR3 DNA, read in part, is TGTGCCAGACAGGGCACCGGGGAG. It codes for CARQGTGE. The CDR3 reads in full as CARQGTGELFF.

About this clone: The read gets to within 3 residues of the CDR3 end, and the germline J gene fills in the rest. The rearrangement links TRBV6-2 or TRBV6-3 to TRBJ2-7, with a possible D match to TRBD1 (6 bases). This CDR3 has 12 residues. V was trimmed by 6 bases and J by 6 bases, leaving 12 bases between them. Germline V CDR1 and CDR2: MNHEY, SVGEGT. The part of the CDR3 DNA that was read is TGTGCCAGCAGGGAGACAGGCGTCGAG. It is translated as CASRETGVE. Given in full, the CDR3 is CASRETGVEQYF.

Details on this clone: The read halts 3 residues ahead of the CDR3 end, with the missing end drawn from the germline J gene. The genes are TRBV18 and TRBJ2-2; D call uncertain. The V end lost 0 bases, the J end lost 6 bases, and 5 bases lay between the germline ends. Germline V gene lookup returns CDR1 KGHSH and CDR2 LQKENI. This CDR3 has 13 amino acids. CDR3 DNA, as far as it was read: TGTGCCAGCTCACCACCCTCGTCCGGGGAG. Translated: CASSPPSSGE. The entire CDR3 protein reads CASSPPSSGELFF.

As to this clone: The read is 3 residues too short to cover the CDR3 end, so that end is filled in from the germline J gene. V is TRBV2 and J is TRBJ1-1; TRBD1 might be the D (5 bases). This CDR3 has 12 amino acids. Per the germline V gene, CDR1 is SNHLY and CDR2 is FYNNEI. Trimming took 9 bases from V and 3 from J, leaving 11 bases between them. The chain's CDR3 is CARIREYTEAFF. Partial CDR3 DNA: TGTGCCAGAATCAGGGAGTACACTGAA. Full variable domain (missing parts from reference TRBV2 and TRBJ1-1): EPEVTQTPSHQVTQMGQEVILRCVPISNHLYFYWYRQILGQKVEFLVSFYNNEISEKSEIFDDQFSVERPDGSNFTLKIRSTKLEDSAMYFCARIREYTEAFFGQGTRLTVV.

On this clone: The read is 3 residues too short to cover the CDR3 end, so that end is filled in from the germline J gene. The rearrangement joins TRBV20-1 to TRBJ2-3; 11 nucleotides match TRBD2. J lost 5 bases, V lost 1 base, and 5 bases had no gene match. Germline CDR1 reads DFQATT; CDR2 reads SNEGSKA (reference sequence). The CDR3 has 15 amino acids. CDR3 residues: CSARGLAGSIDTQYF. The sequenced part of the CDR3 DNA is TGCAGTGCTAGAGGACTAGCGGGGTCGATAGATACG.

This CDR3 is CASGLVVGRGSYNEQFF. The CDR3 DNA, read in part, is TGTGCTAGTGGTTTGGTAGTTGGGCGGGGCTCCTACAATGAG. V usage is TRBV12-5 and J usage is TRBJ2-1; a weak D match, TRBD2 (6 bases). From the germline J gene comes the end of the CDR3, since the read stops 3 residues before it. V shed 0 bases and J shed 0 bases, with 12 bases lying between them. The CDR3 spans 17 residues. Germline values: CDR1 LGHNT, CDR2 FRNRAP.

The covered CDR3 bases are TGTGCCAGCAGCCCTCGGTCCGGGGAGACC. This sequence encodes CASSPRSGET. In full, the CDR3 reads CASSPRSGETQYF. The chain has TRBV7-2 and TRBJ2-5; no firm D call. The read stops 3 residues short of the end of the CDR3; the missing end is completed from the germline J gene. Germline CDR1 reads SGHTA; CDR2 reads FQGNSA. Trimming shortened V by 5 bases and J by 5 bases, and 12 bases separated the two germline ends. The CDR3 covers 13 residues.

A remark on this clone: The read falls 3 residues short of the CDR3 end, and the missing part is taken from the germline J gene. V and J are TRBV19 and TRBJ1-2; D is perhaps TRBD1 (5 bases). This CDR3 contains 18 residues. Germline V CDR1 and CDR2: LNHDA, SQIVND (reference sequence). The part of the CDR3 DNA that was read is TGTGCCAGTATGGCGGCGCTTGGGGGGACTAGCGGCACAGATACC. Protein product: CASMAALGGTSGTDT. The complete CDR3 sequence is CASMAALGGTSGTDTYTF.

Comments on this clone: The CDR3 goes on 3 residues after the read ends, and that part is filled in from the germline J gene. The chain has TRBV6-2 or TRBV6-3 and TRBJ2-3; 10 bases are shared with TRBD2. There are 17 residues in the CDR3. V lost 6 bases and J lost 4; bases outside the gene matches: 13. Germline CDR1 reads MNHEY; CDR2 reads SVGEGT. The CDR3 sequence: CASSPRGLAGAPDTQYF. CDR3 DNA, as far as it was read: TGTGCCAGCAGCCCCCGGGGGCTAGCGGGGGCCCCAGATACG.

In regard to this clone: The CDR3 extends 3 residues past the end of the read, so its final part is completed from the germline J gene. The chain combines TRBV19 with TRBJ1-2; the match to TRBD1 covers 8 bases. This CDR3 is built from 16 residues. Looked up from germline, CDR1 is LNHDA and CDR2 is SQIVND (reference sequence). Trimming took 2 bases from V and 5 from J; bases not matched to a gene: 10. The covered CDR3 bases are TGTGCCAGTAGTATATGGAGACAGGGGAGGACTTATGGC. It codes for CASSIWRQGRTYG. The whole CDR3 protein is CASSIWRQGRTYGYTF.

As for this clone: The read is 3 residues too short to cover the CDR3 end, so that end is filled in from the germline J gene. The chain links TRBV19 to TRBJ1-2; D gene ambiguous. Germline lookup yields CDR1 LNHDA and CDR2 SQIVND (reference sequence). This CDR3 comprises 12 residues. The chain's CDR3 is CASNSYTDTYTF. The DNA read from the CDR3 is TGTGCCAGTAACTCCTACACAGATACC.

In regard to this clone: Read coverage stops 3 residues before the CDR3 terminus; the germline J gene supplies the remainder. J is TRBJ2-7 and V is TRBV12-3 or TRBV12-4; D unresolved. This CDR3 comprises 15 residues. Deletions cut 6 bases from V and 4 bases from J, with 19 bases between. The covered CDR3 bases are TGTGCCAGCAGCCACATTAAGGGTGGAGAGTACGAG. Amino acids: CASSHIKGGEYE. From start to end, the CDR3 is CASSHIKGGEYEQYF.

A word on this clone: The read is 3 residues too short to cover the CDR3 end, so that end is filled in from the germline J gene. The chain combines TRBV6-2 or TRBV6-3 with TRBJ1-4, with 8 bases identical to TRBD1. CDR1 is MNHEY and CDR2 is SVGEGT in the germline V gene. J gave up 7 bases and V 5 bases, and 6 bases lay outside the gene matches. There are 14 residues in the CDR3. The sequenced part of the CDR3 DNA is TGTGCCAGCAGTCTGACAGGGGAGAGTGAAAAA. This sequence encodes CASSLTGESEK. The full CDR3 sequence reads CASSLTGESEKLFF.

For this clone: Read data end 3 residues before the CDR3 end; the end is taken from the germline J gene. The chain carries TRBV11-2 and TRBJ1-1; no reliable D call. From germline, CDR1 is SGHAT and CDR2 FQNNGV. The CDR3 has 14 amino acids. V dropped 5 bases and J dropped 0 bases, with 10 bases sitting between them. The part of the CDR3 DNA that was read is TGTGCCAGCAGCCAGGCAGACCTGAACACTGAA. Encoded protein: CASSQADLNTE. The complete CDR3 sequence is CASSQADLNTEAFF.

Comment on this clone: Read sequence stops 3 residues before the CDR3 end, and the germline J gene provides the missing end. The chain has TRBV11-2 and TRBJ2-6, with D possibly matching TRBD2 (6 bases). From germline, CDR1 is SGHAT and CDR2 FQNNGV. The CDR3 has 15 residues. V was cut by 3 bases and J by 4 bases, with 10 bases left in between. The sequenced CDR3 bases are TGTGCCAGCAGCTTTGGAGGGTTCGGGGCCAACGTC. It translates to CASSFGGFGANV. The whole CDR3 sequence reads CASSFGGFGANVLTF.

Comment on this clone: The read is 3 residues too short to cover the CDR3 end, so that end is filled in from the germline J gene. V and J are TRBV2 and TRBJ2-7, with D possibly TRBD1 on 6 matching bases. Per germline, CDR1 SNHLY and CDR2 FYNNEI. Trimming shortened V by 6 bases and J by 0 bases, and 18 bases separated the two germline ends. This CDR3 region has 16 residues. CDR3 region: CASSRTGSRASYEQYF. The part of the CDR3 DNA that was read is TGTGCCAGCAGCAGAACAGGGTCCAGGGCCTCCTACGAG.

In regard to this clone: One junction end disagrees with the germline gene, perhaps due to a read error. The read ends 3 residues early relative to the CDR3; the germline J gene fills the gap. The chain joins TRBV4-2 to TRBJ2-2; D possibly corresponds to TRBD2 (5 bases). Germline loops: CDR1 LGHNA, CDR2 YNFKEQ. This CDR3 contains 14 residues. CDR3 sequence reads: CASSQERGTGELFF. Partial CDR3 DNA: TGCGCCAGCAGCCAAGAACGAGGGACCGGGGAG.

As to this clone: The read falls 3 residues short of the CDR3 end, and the missing part is taken from the germline J gene. V gene TRBV18 combines with J gene TRBJ1-2; 9 bases match TRBD1. CDR1 and CDR2 (germline): KGHSH, LQKENI. V dropped 0 bases and J dropped 7; count of bases not matched to a gene: 6. The CDR3 totals 15 residues. The part of the CDR3 DNA that was read is TGTGCCAGCTCACCACCGGGACAGGGAATTGGTGGC. This sequence encodes CASSPPGQGIGG. The full CDR3 is CASSPPGQGIGGYTF.

Concerning this clone: The read stops 3 residues short of the end of the CDR3; the missing end is completed from the germline J gene. The chain is built from TRBV5-1 and TRBJ2-3, with TRBD2 identical over 14 bases. V dropped 4 bases and J dropped 0; count of bases not matched to a gene: 4. Germline CDR1 is SGHRS and CDR2 is YFSETQ. The CDR3 is 17 residues long. The CDR3 DNA, read in part, is TGCGCCAGCAGCGCGGGACTAGCGGGGGCTAGCACAGATACG. Protein: CASSAGLAGASTDT. The full CDR3 reads CASSAGLAGASTDTQYF.